This entry lists 23 T cell receptor beta chains sequenced from one sample in a study of T cell responses to AZD1222 COVID-19 vaccine. The protocol was immunoSEQ multiplex PCR, while the TCRdb copy is restricted to in-frame clones and leaves out a portion. The sample includes roughly 150,000 clones, approximately 90% of them seen just once. Source: peripheral blood, taken on day 0 of AZD1222 vaccination. The receptors stem from an adult in good health.

This chain connects TRBV27 to TRBJ1-5, with 8 bases aligning to TRBD1. This CDR3 comprises 13 residues. The V segment lost 8 bases and the J segment 3 bases; nucleotides outside the gene matches: 3. Germline CDR1 reads MNHEY; CDR2 reads SMNVEV (reference sequence). CDR3 sequence reads: CASGGQANQPQHF. In nucleotides, the CDR3 is TGTGCCAGCGGGGGACAGGCCAATCAGCCCCAGCATTTT.

V gene TRBV5-1 combines with J gene TRBJ1-1; maybe TRBD1 (5 bases). The CDR3 loop spans 14 amino acids. Deletions cut 0 bases from V and 2 bases from J, with 8 bases between. CDR1 is SGHRS, CDR2 YFSETQ, per germline. The chain's CDR3 is CASSLGGLNTEAFF. CDR3 bases: TGCGCCAGCAGCTTGGGGGGCCTAAACACTGAAGCTTTCTTT.

The chain combines TRBV6-1 with TRBJ1-5; D gene uncertain. V gave up 1 base and J gave up 6 bases, with 13 bases separating them. The CDR3 covers 15 residues. The germline CDR1 and CDR2 sequences are MNHNS and SASEGT. The CDR3 bases are TGTGCCAGCAGTGAAGGCGTAGGGCCCGGTCAGCCCCAGCATTTT. Translation: CASSEGVGPGQPQHF.

The V gene is TRBV5-4, the J gene TRBJ1-2; 9 positions agree with TRBD1. The ends lost 3 bases at V and 8 bases at J; junction bases unmatched: 8. This CDR3 contains 14 residues. Per the germline V gene, CDR1 is SGHNT and CDR2 is YYREEE (reference sequence). The CDR3 DNA reads as TGTGCCAGCAGCTCACGGACAGGGGTTTTGGGCTACACCTTC. Protein sequence: CASSSRTGVLGYTF.

The rearrangement links TRBV5-1 to TRBJ2-1, with 8 bases fitting TRBD2. The trim removed 4 bases at V and 12 bases at J, leaving 9 bases unmatched. The germline gives CDR1 SGHRS, CDR2 YFSETQ. The CDR3 has 13 amino acids. CDR3 nucleotide sequence: TGCGCCAGCAGCCTCTTAGCGGGGTACGCGCAGTTCTTC. This translates into CASSLLAGYAQFF.

This chain links TRBV11-2 with TRBJ2-5; D is uncertain. V was shortened by 4 bases and J by 5 bases, with 17 bases between the two germline ends. The germline gives CDR1 SGHAT, CDR2 FQNNGV. The CDR3 has 15 residues. The CDR3 DNA reads TGTGCCAGCAGCTACCACTACTCCCCTGGGGAGACCCAGTACTTC. This gives the protein CASSYHYSPGETQYF.

The chain joins TRBV25-1 to TRBJ1-2; no clear D. Germline-derived CDR1 and CDR2 are MGHDK and SYGVNS. V was trimmed by 3 bases and J by 0 bases, leaving 11 bases between them. This CDR3 comprises 15 residues. CDR3 DNA: TGTGCCAGCAGTGAGACGGGCCCAGCTAACTATGGCTACACCTTC. This codes for CASSETGPANYGYTF.

The chain combines TRBV5-4 with TRBJ2-5; D is unresolved. Germline V gene data show CDR1 as SGHNT and CDR2 as YYREEE (reference sequence). Trimming removed 6 bases at V and 5 bases at J, with 23 bases between. CDR3 length equals 16 residues. The CDR3 DNA follows: TGTGCCAGCAAGCCGTATCCACTTAAGGTCTCCGAGACCCAGTACTTC. It encodes CASKPYPLKVSETQYF. Drawing the rest from reference TRBV5-4 and TRBJ2-5, the complete variable domain is ETGVTQSPTHLIKTRGQQVTLRCSSQSGHNTVSWYQQALGQGPQFIFQYYREEENGRGNFPPRFSGLQFPNYSSELNVNALELDDSALYLCASKPYPLKVSETQYFGPGTRLLVL.

The genes are TRBV19 and TRBJ2-2; D tentatively reads TRBD1 or TRBD2 (5 bases each). Germline V gene lookup returns CDR1 LNHDA and CDR2 SQIVND (reference sequence). Trimming cost V 5 bases and J 7 bases, with 8 bases left between them. This CDR3 has 12 amino acids. CDR3 protein: CASSGGGGELFF. The CDR3 DNA is TGTGCCAGTAGTGGGGGTGGCGGGGAGCTGTTTTTT. The full variable domain, in which reference TRBV19 and TRBJ2-2 provide the parts outside the CDR3, is DGGITQSPKYLFRKEGQNVTLSCEQNLNHDAMYWYRQDPGQGLRLIYYSQIVNDFQKGDIAEGYSVSREKKESFPLTVTSAQKNPTAFYLCASSGGGGELFFGEGSRLTVL.

This sequence joins TRBV19 and TRBJ1-6, with D possibly TRBD1 on 5 matching bases. Trimming shortened V by 5 bases and J by 7 bases, and 12 bases separated the two germline ends. This CDR3 is built from 14 residues. Germline lookup yields CDR1 LNHDA and CDR2 SQIVND (reference sequence). The CDR3 DNA reads TGTGCCAGTAGTCCCCTGGACATCAATTCACCCCTCCACTTT. Translation gives CASSPLDINSPLHF.

This clone was counted once. The rearrangement joins TRBV27 to TRBJ2-1, with TRBD2 matching 7 bases. From germline, CDR1 is MNHEY and CDR2 SMNVEV (reference sequence). This CDR3 has 16 amino acids. Trimming removed 1 base from V and 8 bases from J; junction bases left unmatched: 11. The CDR3 loop reads CASSLLLADRGDEQFF. CDR3 sequence (DNA): TGTGCCAGCAGTTTATTGCTAGCGGACCGAGGGGATGAGCAGTTCTTC.

This chain joins TRBV6-5 and TRBJ2-1; D is uncertain. The CDR3 has 11 residues. The V and J ends lost 8 bases and 8 bases respectively, with 10 bases between them. CDR1 MNHEY and CDR2 SVGAGI come from the germline V gene. CDR3: CASGRQHEQFF. The DNA of the CDR3 is TGTGCCAGCGGGCGGCAGCATGAGCAGTTCTTC.

The rearrangement joins TRBV19 to TRBJ1-1, with D uncertain. Between the trimmed V and J ends, which lost 3 bases and 4 bases, there was a span of 9 bases. CDR3 length equals 13 residues. Germline V gene data show CDR1 as LNHDA and CDR2 as SQIVND (reference sequence). The CDR3 DNA reads TGTGCCAGTAGTATTTCGAAAACCACTGAAGCTTTCTTT. Protein product: CASSISKTTEAFF.

The V gene is TRBV5-1, the J gene TRBJ1-6; TRBD1 might be the D (5 bases). Trimming removed 1 base at V and 10 bases at J, with 21 bases between. The CDR3 is made up of 17 amino acids. CDR1 and CDR2 from the germline V gene are SGHRS and YFSETQ. In DNA, the CDR3 is TGCGCCAGCAGCTTGAATCTTGGCGGGGGAGGTTACTCACCCCTCCACTTT. Amino acids: CASSLNLGGGGYSPLHF.

V gene TRBV28 combines with J gene TRBJ1-2, with D hard to call. The CDR3 spans 11 residues. Germline lookup yields CDR1 MDHEN and CDR2 SYDVKM. V was cut by 4 bases and J by 8 bases, with 8 bases left in between. CDR3 coding DNA: TGTGCCAGCAGTTCGGTAGAGGGCTACACCTTC. Translation: CASSSVEGYTF.

This chain joins TRBV5-1 and TRBJ1-5; 9 nucleotides agree with TRBD1. Germline V gives CDR1 SGHRS, CDR2 YFSETQ. This CDR3 region has 16 residues. Trimming removed 0 bases from V and 6 bases from J; junction bases left unmatched: 7. The CDR3 sequence: CASSLEGTQGAQPQHF. CDR3 in DNA: TGCGCCAGCAGCTTGGAGGGTACACAGGGGGCTCAGCCCCAGCATTTT.

The CDR3 sequence: CASSGTGPLAKNIQYF. CDR3 nucleotides: TGTGCCAGCAGCGGGACAGGCCCGCTAGCCAAAAACATTCAGTACTTC. The chain uses TRBV5-4 and TRBJ2-4, with TRBD1 identical over 8 bases. CDR1 is SGHNT and CDR2 is YYREEE in the germline V gene (reference sequence). The CDR3 consists of 16 residues. V dropped 4 bases and J dropped 0; count of bases not matched to a gene: 6.

The chain has TRBV6-5 and TRBJ2-7; D remains unclear. V was trimmed by 4 bases and J by 2 bases, leaving 12 bases between them. The CDR3 sequence is 14 residues long. CDR1 and CDR2 (germline): MNHEY, SVGAGI. The CDR3 protein is CASSSQDIPYEQYF. The CDR3 coding sequence is TGTGCCAGCAGTTCCCAAGACATCCCCTACGAGCAGTACTTC.

The CDR3, as DNA: TGTGCCAGCAGCGAGACCCAAGATACGCAGTATTTT. This codes for CASSETQDTQYF. J is TRBJ2-3 and V is TRBV9; D not resolved. This CDR3 has 12 residues. Trimming cost V 3 bases and J 5 bases, with 7 bases left between them. Germline V gene lookup returns CDR1 SGDLS and CDR2 YYNGEE.

V and J are TRBV6-2 or TRBV6-3 and TRBJ2-2; no reliable D call. This CDR3 spans 14 amino acids. Germline-derived CDR1 and CDR2 are MNHEY and SVGEGT. The V end lost 4 bases, the J end lost 2 bases, and 8 bases lay between the germline ends. CDR3 DNA: TGTGCCAGCAGTTTCGCAGGAAACACCGGGGAGCTGTTTTTT. It encodes CASSFAGNTGELFF.

The rearrangement uses TRBV5-4 and TRBJ2-2, with 9 bases identical to TRBD2. The trim removed 7 bases at V and 4 bases at J, leaving 11 bases unmatched. Germline CDR1 and CDR2: SGHNT and YYREEE (reference sequence). The CDR3 totals 16 residues. CDR3 residues: CASVGRREGGTGELFF. CDR3 nucleotide sequence: TGTGCCAGCGTCGGGAGGCGGGAGGGGGGCACCGGGGAGCTGTTTTTT.

This sequence joins TRBV3-1 (or the pseudogene TRBV3-2) and TRBJ1-4; 7 positions agree with TRBD1. Germline CDR1 is LGHDT and CDR2 is YNNKEL (reference sequence). The ends lost 4 bases at V and 8 bases at J; junction bases unmatched: 7. The CDR3 is 14 residues long. CDR3 loop: CASSPDREQEKLFF. CDR3 bases: TGTGCCAGCAGCCCAGACAGGGAACAAGAAAAACTGTTTTTT.

A single count supports this clone. CDR3 in amino acids: CASSPRAEAFF. CDR3 sequence (DNA): TGTGCCAGCTCACCACGGGCTGAAGCTTTCTTT. The chain links TRBV18 to TRBJ1-1; no clear D. The ends were cut back, 1 base at V and 6 bases at J, with 3 bases in the middle. CDR1 and CDR2 (germline): KGHSH, LQKENI. The CDR3 runs 11 residues.